A few counts support the clone carrying this T cell receptor beta chain. The target antigen is unknown. The authors' processing: CDR3 was compared across clinicopathological groups, and the resulting differences were used to build a distant-metastasis classifier for papillary thyroid cancer. TCRdb reprocessed the PCR reads via MiXCR. The V and J calls here are based on TCRdb, not the publication. The repertoire holds around 45,000 clones, with about 3.2% as singletons. Among the patients, none had received any treatment before thyroid surgery. These data belong to a study of metastatic and nonmetastatic thyroid tumors. In the study overall: Across peripheral blood and tumor or nodule tissue samples taken from malignant and benign thyroid patients, the repertoires were compared with one another. General study findings and limits: Reportedly, malignant thyroid tumors had significantly higher TCR beta diversity than benign nodules, in blood and tumor.

The V gene's germline CDR1 is MNHNS and CDR2 SASEGT. This CDR3 contains 15 residues. Trimming took 10 bases from V and 6 from J; bases not matched to a gene: 16. The sequence was obtained from a female donor with papillary thyroid cancer or a benign thyroid nodule (not recorded which). Some clones in this sample may be carry-over from other donors' samples. The rearrangement links TRBV6-1 to TRBJ2-7, with 9 bases identical to TRBD2. Sample: blood. CDR3 nucleotide sequence: TGTGCCATACTGACCAAGATGGGACTAGCCGGCGAGCAGTACTTC. It encodes CAILTKMGLAGEQYF.